The TCR beta chain under discussion was sequenced for a study of blood T cells in healthy people across ages. PCR was performed a second time for about 7 to 12 cycles using a sample-barcoded 5' primer and a J-beta primer mix. TCRdb called the 5' RACE reads again in MiXCR, with one record for every CDR3 protein. The table lists under 2 million distinct CDR3 sequences, about 35% of them singletons. General study findings and limits: Donors of long life had a larger count of naive CD4+ cells and greater diversity than aged donors.

Germline CDR1 DFQATT, CDR2 SNEGSKA (reference sequence). Trimming took 3 bases from V and 4 from J, leaving 16 bases between them. This CDR3 is built from 15 residues. On this clonotype: Its target is unknown.

This rearrangement joins TRBV20-1 to TRBJ1-5; possible D gene TRBD1, 5 bases. This receptor was identified in a woman in her 30s in good health. Sequenced input: blood. The CDR3 sequence is CSASYPGLINQPQHF. The CDR3 bases are TGCAGTGCTAGCTACCCGGGACTGATTAATCAGCCCCAGCATTTT.